This entry lists 17 T cell receptor beta chains sequenced from one sample in a study of beta chain features in type 1 diabetes. Since all of the isolated RNA was reverse transcribed, expressed TCRB transcripts were what got sequenced. Measured with immunoSEQ multiplex PCR; TCRdb has only the in-frame clones, and not every one. The sample includes about 130,000 clones, 7% to 10% of them seen just once. The specimen sequenced was central memory CD4+ T cells from blood. The receptors originated from a man aged 18 to 30 in good health.

This clone appeared a few times. CDR3 residues: CASRGTASSYEQYF. The DNA of the CDR3 is TGTGCCAGCAGAGGGACAGCTAGCTCCTACGAGCAGTACTTC. This rearrangement joins TRBV6-1 to TRBJ2-7, with 7 positions matching TRBD1. The V gene's germline CDR1 is MNHNS and CDR2 SASEGT. V gave up 6 bases and J gave up 0 bases; unmatched junction bases: 5. This CDR3 spans 14 amino acids.

The chain has TRBV7-2 and TRBJ2-5; 9 bases agree with TRBD2. Germline-derived CDR1 and CDR2 are SGHTA and FQGNSA. Losses at the gene ends were 2 bases for V and 1 base for J; bases not matched to a gene: 5. The CDR3 consists of 16 residues. The CDR3 sequence: CASSLSGGGVQETQYF. CDR3 in DNA: TGTGCCAGCAGCTTAAGCGGCGGGGGGGTCCAAGAGACCCAGTACTTC.

This clone was detected only a few times. The V call is TRBV6-6, the J call TRBJ2-5; 7 bases align to TRBD2. V lost 8 bases and J lost 4; bases outside the gene matches: 10. The length of the CDR3 is 14 residues. Per the germline V gene, CDR1 is MNHNY and CDR2 is SVGAGI (reference sequence). CDR3 DNA sequence: TGTGCCAGCCGGGATGGGGGAGGGGTAGAGACCCAGTACTTC. Its protein is CASRDGGGVETQYF.

This clone was recorded at least ten times. This chain links TRBV23-1 with TRBJ2-7; TRBD1 is a possible D gene (6 bases). TRBV23-1 is an open reading frame, and its role is uncertain. V lost 7 bases to trimming and J lost 3 bases, with 16 bases between them. CDR3 length: 14 residues. In nucleotides, the CDR3 is TGCGCCAGCAAAACGACAGGTTTTAACTACGAGCAGTACTTC. This codes for CASKTTGFNYEQYF.

The chain recombines TRBV4-3 with TRBJ1-2; tentative D call: TRBD1 (6 bases). Trimming took off 3 bases at V and 1 base at J, with 9 bases between the two ends. This CDR3 region has 14 residues. CDR1 and CDR2 (germline): LGHNA, YSLEER. This CDR3 reads CASSQTGYNYGYTF. CDR3 coding DNA: TGCGCCAGCAGCCAGACAGGATATAACTATGGCTACACCTTC.

The J gene is TRBJ1-3, the V gene TRBV7-2; no definite D call. In germline, CDR1 is SGHTA, CDR2 FQGNSA. The CDR3 totals 12 residues. V was trimmed by 5 bases and J by 4 bases, leaving 6 bases between them. The CDR3: CASSIQGNTIYF. CDR3 coding DNA: TGTGCCAGCAGCATACAGGGAAACACCATATATTTT.

This clone was counted between two and nine times. The chain couples TRBV27 to TRBJ1-5, with D tentatively TRBD1 (5 bases). The CDR3 has 15 amino acids. V was pared by 6 bases and J by 2 bases, with 14 bases between. The V gene's germline CDR1 is MNHEY and CDR2 SMNVEV (reference sequence). CDR3 sequence reads: CASSQGLLGNQPQHF. CDR3 sequence (DNA): TGTGCCAGCAGCCAGGGACTTCTGGGCAATCAGCCCCAGCATTTT.

This clone was seen only a few times. This chain links TRBV30 with TRBJ1-2; D is uncertain. Trimming stripped 0 bases from V and 0 bases from J, with 17 bases between. This CDR3 has 17 residues. Germline CDR1 GTSNPN, CDR2 SVGIG (reference sequence). The CDR3 loop reads CAWSVRIRSGANYGYTF. The CDR3 DNA follows: TGTGCCTGGAGTGTACGTATAAGGAGCGGAGCTAACTATGGCTACACCTTC.

Here the CDR3 DNA reads TGTGCCAGCAGCTTAGCCGGTGAGCAGTTCTTC. Translating it yields CASSLAGEQFF. The chain joins TRBV7-6 to TRBJ2-1; no clear D. Germline CDR1 SGHVS, CDR2 FNYEAQ. This CDR3 region has 11 residues. Trimming removed 0 bases from V and 9 bases from J, with 3 bases in between.

This clone was seen a few times. The J gene is TRBJ2-3, the V gene TRBV13; 13 bases agree with TRBD2. The V gene's germline CDR1 is PRHDT and CDR2 FYEKMQ (reference sequence). Trimming cost V 4 bases and J 3 bases; bases outside gene matches: 13. The CDR3 length is 19 residues. CDR3 in amino acids: CASSYAGLAGDTATDTQYF. CDR3 nucleotides: TGTGCCAGCAGCTACGCCGGACTAGCGGGGGATACCGCAACAGATACGCAGTATTTT. The full variable domain, its missing parts supplied by reference TRBV13 and TRBJ2-3, is AAGVIQSPRHLIKEKRETATLKCYPIPRHDTVYWYQQGPGQDPQFLISFYEKMQSDKGSIPDRFSAQQFSDYHSELNMSSLELGDSALYFCASSYAGLAGDTATDTQYFGPGTRLTVL.

The genes are TRBV7-2 and TRBJ2-5, with TRBD2 matching 11 bases. CDR1 and CDR2 (germline): SGHTA, FQGNSA. V trimming: 5 bases; J trimming: 2 bases; junction bases outside the gene matches: 7. CDR3 length: 16 residues. CDR3 DNA sequence: TGTGCCAGCAGCCAAGCGGGACTAGCGGAGCAAGAGACCCAGTACTTC. Protein product: CASSQAGLAEQETQYF.

This clone was seen more than once but under ten times. The J gene is TRBJ1-1, the V gene TRBV6-5, with unresolved D. The length of the CDR3 is 15 residues. Germline V CDR1 and CDR2: MNHEY, SVGAGI. The V and J ends lost 6 bases and 0 bases respectively, with 14 bases between them. CDR3 coding DNA: TGTGCCAGCAGCCGTAACCGGGAGTTGAACACTGAAGCTTTCTTT. This gives the protein CASSRNRELNTEAFF.

This rearrangement joins TRBV2 to TRBJ2-2, with 8 bases lining up with TRBD1. Germline V CDR1 and CDR2: SNHLY, FYNNEI. The CDR3 has 13 residues. Germline trimming cut 7 bases from V and 4 bases from J; bases unmatched to any gene: 2. The CDR3: CASTTGGTGELFF. DNA for the CDR3: TGTGCCAGCACCACAGGGGGCACCGGGGAGCTGTTTTTT.

This clone showed up just a few times. CDR3 sequence (DNA): TGTGCCAGCAGTGAAAATGTTGGCAGCGAGCAGTACTTC. Protein: CASSENVGSEQYF. This rearrangement joins TRBV2 to TRBJ2-7; D is uncertain. The germline V and J ends were trimmed by 2 bases and 6 bases, with 11 bases remaining between them. The CDR3 is 13 residues long. The germline gives CDR1 SNHLY, CDR2 FYNNEI.

This clone turned up a few times. This sequence joins TRBV29-1 and TRBJ2-5; 7 bases line up with TRBD2. The CDR3 is 15 amino acids. Germline V gene data show CDR1 as SQVTM and CDR2 as ANQGSEA. Trimming took 5 bases from V and 4 from J; bases not matched to a gene: 13. The CDR3 sequence: CSVYGPGGLLETQYF. The CDR3 DNA sequence: TGCAGCGTTTACGGACCGGGGGGTCTACTAGAGACCCAGTACTTC.

This chain links TRBV6-5 with TRBJ2-1, with 9 bases that match TRBD1. Germline V gene lookup returns CDR1 MNHEY and CDR2 SVGAGI. Trimming removed 6 bases from V and 7 bases from J; junction bases left unmatched: 10. CDR3 length: 15 amino acids. Here the CDR3 DNA reads TGTGCCAGCAGAGTCACCGGGACAGGGAGGAATGAGCAGTTCTTC. This encodes CASRVTGTGRNEQFF.

This chain links TRBV11-2 with TRBJ1-2; D is unresolved. The length of the CDR3 is 13 residues. Trimming stripped 5 bases from V and 6 bases from J, with 13 bases between. Germline V gene sequence: CDR1 SGHAT, CDR2 FQNNGV. CDR3 sequence (DNA): TGTGCCAGCAGCCATGGAGAGAGCGATGGCTACACCTTC. It codes for CASSHGESDGYTF.